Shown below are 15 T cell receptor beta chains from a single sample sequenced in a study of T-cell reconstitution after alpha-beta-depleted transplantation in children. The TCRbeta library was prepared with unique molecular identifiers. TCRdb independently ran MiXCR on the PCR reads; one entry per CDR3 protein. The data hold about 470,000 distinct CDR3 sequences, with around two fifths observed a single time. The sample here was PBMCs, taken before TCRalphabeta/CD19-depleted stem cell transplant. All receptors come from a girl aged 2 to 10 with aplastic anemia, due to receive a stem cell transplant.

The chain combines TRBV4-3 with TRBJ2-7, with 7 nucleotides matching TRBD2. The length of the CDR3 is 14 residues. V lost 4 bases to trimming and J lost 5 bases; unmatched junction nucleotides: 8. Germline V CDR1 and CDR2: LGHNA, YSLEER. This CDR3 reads CASSLGSGINEQYF. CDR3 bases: TGCGCCAGCAGCCTGGGGAGCGGGATTAACGAGCAGTACTTC.

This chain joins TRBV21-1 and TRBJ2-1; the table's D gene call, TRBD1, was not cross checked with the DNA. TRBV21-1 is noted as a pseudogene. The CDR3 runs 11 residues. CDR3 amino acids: CPSSPGNEQFF. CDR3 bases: TGTCCCAGCAGCCCGGGCAATGAGCAGTTCTTC.

Here the CDR3 DNA reads TGCGCCAGCAGCGCCTTACAGGGGATGAGCTATGGCTACACCTTC. Protein product: CASSALQGMSYGYTF. The rearrangement uses TRBV5-1 and TRBJ1-2; 7 bases are a match to TRBD1. The germline gives CDR1 SGHRS, CDR2 YFSETQ. The CDR3 extends over 15 amino acids. V was clipped by 4 bases and J by 4 bases; unmatched bases: 10.

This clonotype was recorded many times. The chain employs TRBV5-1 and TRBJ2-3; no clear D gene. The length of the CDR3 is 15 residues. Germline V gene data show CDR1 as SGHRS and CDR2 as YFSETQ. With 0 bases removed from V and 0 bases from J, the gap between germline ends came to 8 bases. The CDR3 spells CASSLDSTSTDTQYF. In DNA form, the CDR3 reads TGCGCCAGCAGCTTGGACAGTACTAGCACAGATACGCAGTATTTT.

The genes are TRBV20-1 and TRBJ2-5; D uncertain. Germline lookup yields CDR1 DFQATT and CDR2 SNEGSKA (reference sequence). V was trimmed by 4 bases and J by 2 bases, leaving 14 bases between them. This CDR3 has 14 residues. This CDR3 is CSAKPLLGQETQYF. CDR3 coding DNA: TGCAGTGCTAAGCCCCTTTTGGGTCAAGAGACCCAGTACTTC.

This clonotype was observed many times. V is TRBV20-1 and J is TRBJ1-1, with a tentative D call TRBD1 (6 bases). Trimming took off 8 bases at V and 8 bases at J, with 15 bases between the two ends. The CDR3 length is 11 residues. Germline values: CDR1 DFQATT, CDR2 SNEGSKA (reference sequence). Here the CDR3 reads CSTNDRREAFF. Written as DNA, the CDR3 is TGCAGTACCAATGACAGGCGGGAAGCTTTCTTT.

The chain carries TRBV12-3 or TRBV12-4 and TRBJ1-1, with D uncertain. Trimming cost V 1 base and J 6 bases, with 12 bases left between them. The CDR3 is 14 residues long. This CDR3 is CASSLGGRNSEAFF. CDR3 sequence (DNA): TGTGCCAGCAGTTTAGGAGGACGGAATTCTGAAGCTTTCTTT.

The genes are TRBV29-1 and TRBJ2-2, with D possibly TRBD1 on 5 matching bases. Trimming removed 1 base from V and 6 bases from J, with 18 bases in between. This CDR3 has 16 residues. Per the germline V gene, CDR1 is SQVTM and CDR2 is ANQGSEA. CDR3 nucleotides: TGCAGCGTTGAAGCGGATGCACAGGTCGGAGCCGGGGAGCTGTTTTTT. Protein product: CSVEADAQVGAGELFF.

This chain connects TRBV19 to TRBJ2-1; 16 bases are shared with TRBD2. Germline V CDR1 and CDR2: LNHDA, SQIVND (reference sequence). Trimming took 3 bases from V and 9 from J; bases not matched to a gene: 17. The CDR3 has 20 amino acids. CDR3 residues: CASSIYSPGTSGRAGSEQFF. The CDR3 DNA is TGTGCCAGTAGTATCTACTCCCCGGGGACTAGCGGGAGGGCCGGGAGTGAGCAGTTCTTC.

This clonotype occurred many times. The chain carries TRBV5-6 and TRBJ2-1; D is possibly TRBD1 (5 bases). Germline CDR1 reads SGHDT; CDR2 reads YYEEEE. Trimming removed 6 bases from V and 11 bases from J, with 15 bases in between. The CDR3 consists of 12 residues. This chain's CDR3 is CASNRPPAQQFF. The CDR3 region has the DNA TGTGCCAGCAACAGGCCCCCCGCCCAGCAGTTCTTC.

The CDR3 region is CATSRDVGLHNEQFF. DNA for the CDR3: TGTGCCACCAGCAGAGATGTGGGACTGCACAATGAGCAGTTCTTC. V is TRBV15 and J is TRBJ2-1; D is perhaps TRBD2 (6 bases). Trimming cost V 0 bases and J 5 bases, with 11 bases left between them. CDR1 and CDR2 from the germline V gene are LNHNV and YYDKDF (reference sequence). This CDR3 region has 15 residues.

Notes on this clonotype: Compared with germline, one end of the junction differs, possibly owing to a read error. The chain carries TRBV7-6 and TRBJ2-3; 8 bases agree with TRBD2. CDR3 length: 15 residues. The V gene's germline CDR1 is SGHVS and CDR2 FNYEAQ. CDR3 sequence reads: CASSLTGRASDTQDF. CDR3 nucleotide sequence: TGTGCCAGCAGCTTAACCGGGAGGGCCTCGGATACGCAGGATTTT.

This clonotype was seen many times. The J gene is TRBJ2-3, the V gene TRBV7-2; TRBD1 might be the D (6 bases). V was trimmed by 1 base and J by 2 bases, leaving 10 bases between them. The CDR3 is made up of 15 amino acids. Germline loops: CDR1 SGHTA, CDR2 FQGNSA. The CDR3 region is CASSLVGTTTDTQYF. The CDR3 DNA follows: TGTGCCAGCAGCTTAGTAGGGACAACCACAGATACGCAGTATTTT.

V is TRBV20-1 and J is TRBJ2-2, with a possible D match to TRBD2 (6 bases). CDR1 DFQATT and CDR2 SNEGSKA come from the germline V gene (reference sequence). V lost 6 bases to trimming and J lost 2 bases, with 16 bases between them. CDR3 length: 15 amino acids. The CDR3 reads CSAPARDSNTGELFF. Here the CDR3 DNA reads TGCAGTGCGCCAGCGAGGGACTCCAACACCGGGGAGCTGTTTTTT.

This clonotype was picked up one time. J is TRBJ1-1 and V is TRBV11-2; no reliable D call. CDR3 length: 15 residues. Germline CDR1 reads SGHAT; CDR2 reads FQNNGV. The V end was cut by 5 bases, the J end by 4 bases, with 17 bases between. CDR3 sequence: CASSPAPGLTTEAFF. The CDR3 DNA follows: TGTGCCAGCAGCCCAGCCCCAGGCCTTACCACTGAAGCTTTCTTT. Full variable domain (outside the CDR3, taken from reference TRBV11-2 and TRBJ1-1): EAGVAQSPRYKIIEKRQSVAFWCNPISGHATLYWYQQILGQGPKLLIQFQNNGVVDDSQLPKDRFSAERLKGVDSTLKIQPAKLEDSAVYLCASSPAPGLTTEAFFGQGTRLTVV.